This T cell receptor beta chain stems from a study of blood T cell repertoires in COVID-19. Sequencing used immunoSEQ multiplex PCR; TCRdb keeps in-frame clones, though not all of them. The sample has 200,000 to 300,000 clones; under 90% are singletons. Sequences were obtained from peripheral blood. This receptor was taken from a man in his fifties or sixties with acute or convalescent COVID-19.

CDR3 region: CASSVDSFYEQYF. The CDR3 nucleotides read TGTGCCAGCAGCGTAGATAGCTTCTACGAGCAGTACTTC. The J gene is TRBJ2-7, the V gene TRBV9, with D hard to call. Germline V CDR1 and CDR2: SGDLS, YYNGEE. There are 13 residues in the CDR3. Trimming cost V 0 bases and J 3 bases, with 7 bases left between them.